Listed below are T cell receptor beta chains from one sample, sequenced in a study of Ad26.COV2.S vaccination and SARS-CoV-2 variants. Measured with immunoSEQ multiplex PCR; TCRdb has only the in-frame clones, and not every one. Seen here are more than 400,000 clones, 90% observed once, and the top ten hold roughly 4.3%. This specimen was peripheral blood, taken in a trial of Ad26.COV2.S vaccine versus placebo. The origin of the receptors is a person aged 18 to 59 who received the Ad26.COV2.S COVID-19 vaccine or a placebo. Both conserved end residues are part of each CDR3.

TRBV7-2	TRBJ2-1	CASRGERGLAGLFNEQFF
TRBV11-1	TRBJ2-7	CASSLGLAAAYEQYF
TRBV3-1/TRBV3-2	TRBJ1-4	CASSFATNEKLFF
TRBV18	TRBJ1-4	CASSSRTDNEKLFF
TRBV28	TRBJ1-2	CASSFDYGYTF
TRBV7-2	TRBJ1-1	CASSLGWRGNTEAFF
TRBV28	TRBJ1-5	CASSSVISNQPQHF
TRBV6-5	TRBJ2-4	CASSPVQKRIIQYF
TRBV27	TRBJ2-3	CASSLNGAGSPDTQYF
TRBV9	TRBJ2-1	CASSPRGDRGPGTSAFNEQFF
TRBV6-1	TRBJ2-7	CASSELGAREQYF
TRBV28	TRBJ2-1	CASSLLQHYNEQFF
TRBV7-8	TRBJ2-7	CASSLESGPSYEQYF
TRBV5-6	TRBJ1-5	CASSRNRGGNQPQHF
TRBV24-1	TRBJ1-4	CATRRSWLEKLFF
TRBV29-1	TRBJ2-1	CSGLAGGYNEQFF
TRBV15	TRBJ2-2	CATSRGTGGDTGELFF
TRBV28	TRBJ1-5	CASSFGRLARNQPQHF
TRBV5-1	TRBJ1-4	CASSLDGAPIEKLFF
TRBV14	TRBJ2-2	CASSQDRGTGELFF
TRBV5-6	TRBJ2-7	CASSASPDRGQYF
TRBV12-3/TRBV12-4	TRBJ1-2	CASEGANYGYTF
TRBV6-2/TRBV6-3	TRBJ2-7	CASSYSLAGGYEQYF
TRBV2	TRBJ2-1	CASKASASNEQFF
TRBV18	TRBJ2-3	CASSPGINTDTQYF
TRBV9	TRBJ2-2	CASSVRGLAGGPPNTGELFF
TRBV7-2	TRBJ2-7	CASSSEGGGTSGSRYEQYF
TRBV5-6	TRBJ1-5	CASSLGYGRASNQPQHF
TRBV5-5	TRBJ2-7	CASSSAGQGGYEQYF
TRBV24-1	TRBJ1-2	CATSPGQSHGYTF
TRBV9	TRBJ2-2	CASSLSTRDTGELFF
TRBV5-5	TRBJ1-5	CASSWDSLGGQPQHF
TRBV11-1	TRBJ2-2	CASSLVGPNTGELFF
TRBV9	TRBJ2-1	CASSTRLAGSSYNEQFF
TRBV9	TRBJ2-1	CASSVPRDGTGTYNEQFF
TRBV10-1	TRBJ1-2	CASSDRAPYGYTF
TRBV20-1	TRBJ1-5	CSASVGGGQPQHF
TRBV6-4	TRBJ2-2	CASSDFPGRGTGELFF
TRBV11-2	TRBJ1-1	CASSLVPDRNTEAFF
TRBV15	TRBJ2-3	CAAKKEVTTDTQYF
TRBV7-9	TRBJ1-1	CASAPLNTEAFF
TRBV7-9	TRBJ2-2	CASSFGVNTGELFF
TRBV7-9	TRBJ2-6	CASTSPGSPYSGANVLTF
TRBV19	TRBJ2-5	CASSDPGQGAQETQYF
TRBV28	TRBJ1-4	CASRPTGGLEKLFF
TRBV7-3	TRBJ2-7	CASSLRTSLRFFEQYF
TRBV6-4	TRBJ2-3	CASRETGPSDTQYF
TRBV7-9	TRBJ2-2	CASSLGRKTGELFF